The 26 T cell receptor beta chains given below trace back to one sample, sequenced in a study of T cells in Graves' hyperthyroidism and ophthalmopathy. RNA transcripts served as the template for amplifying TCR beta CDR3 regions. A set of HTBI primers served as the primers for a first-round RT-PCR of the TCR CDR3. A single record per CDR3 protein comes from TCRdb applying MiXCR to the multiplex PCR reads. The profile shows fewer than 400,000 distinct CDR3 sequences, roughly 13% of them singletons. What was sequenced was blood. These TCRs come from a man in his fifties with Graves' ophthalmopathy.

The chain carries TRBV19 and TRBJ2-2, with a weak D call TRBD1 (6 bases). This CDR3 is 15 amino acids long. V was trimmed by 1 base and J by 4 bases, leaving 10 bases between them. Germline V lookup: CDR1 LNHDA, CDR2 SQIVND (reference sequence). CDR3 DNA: TGTGCCAGTAGTATAGGACAGGTCTCCACCGGGGAGCTGTTTTTT. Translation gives CASSIGQVSTGELFF.

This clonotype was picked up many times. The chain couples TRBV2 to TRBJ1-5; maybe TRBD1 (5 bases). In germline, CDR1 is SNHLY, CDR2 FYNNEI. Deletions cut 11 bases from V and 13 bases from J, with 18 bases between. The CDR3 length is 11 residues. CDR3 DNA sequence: TGTGCCTCCGGTGGGACGGGAGAACAGCATTTT. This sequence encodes CASGGTGEQHF.

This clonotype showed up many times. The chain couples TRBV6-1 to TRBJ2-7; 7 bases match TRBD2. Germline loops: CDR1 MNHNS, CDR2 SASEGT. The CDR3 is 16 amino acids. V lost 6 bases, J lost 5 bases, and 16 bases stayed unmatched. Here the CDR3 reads CASSPRGEGPLDEQYF. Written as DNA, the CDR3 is TGTGCCAGCAGCCCTCGTGGGGAGGGCCCTCTAGACGAGCAGTACTTC.

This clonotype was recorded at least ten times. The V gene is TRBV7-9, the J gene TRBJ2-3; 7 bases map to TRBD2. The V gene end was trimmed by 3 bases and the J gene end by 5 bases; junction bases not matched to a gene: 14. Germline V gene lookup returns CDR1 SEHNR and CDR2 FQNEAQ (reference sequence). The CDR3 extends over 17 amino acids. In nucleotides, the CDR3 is TGTGCCAGCAGCTTCCTCCTACCGGGGGGAGGCGGAGATACGCAGTATTTT. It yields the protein CASSFLLPGGGGDTQYF. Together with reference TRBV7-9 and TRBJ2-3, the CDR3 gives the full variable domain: DTGVSQNPRHKITKRGQNVTFRCDPISEHNRLYWYRQTLGQGPEFLTYFQNEAQLEKSRLLSDRFSAERPKGSFSTLEIQRTEQGDSAMYLCASSFLLPGGGGDTQYFGPGTRLTVL.

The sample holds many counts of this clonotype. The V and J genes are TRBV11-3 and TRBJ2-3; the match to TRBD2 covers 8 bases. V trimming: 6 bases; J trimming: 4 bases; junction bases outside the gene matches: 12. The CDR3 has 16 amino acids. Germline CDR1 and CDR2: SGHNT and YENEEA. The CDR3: CASRGGYGRGADTQYF. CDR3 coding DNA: TGTGCCAGCAGGGGAGGGTACGGGAGGGGCGCAGATACGCAGTATTTT.

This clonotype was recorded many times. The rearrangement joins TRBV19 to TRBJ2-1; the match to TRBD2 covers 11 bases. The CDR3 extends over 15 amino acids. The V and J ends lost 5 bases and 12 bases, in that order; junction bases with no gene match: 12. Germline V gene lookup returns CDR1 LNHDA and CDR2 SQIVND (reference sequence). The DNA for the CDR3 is TGTGCCAGTAGTGCTGGACTAGCGGGTCTAGGTCGGCAGTTCTTC. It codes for CASSAGLAGLGRQFF.

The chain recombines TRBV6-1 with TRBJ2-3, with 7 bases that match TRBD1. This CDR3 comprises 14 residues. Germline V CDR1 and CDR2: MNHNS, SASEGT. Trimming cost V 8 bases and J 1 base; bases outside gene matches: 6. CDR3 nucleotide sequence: TGTGCCAGCCGACAGGGCGCGGGCACAGATACGCAGTATTTT. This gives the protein CASRQGAGTDTQYF.

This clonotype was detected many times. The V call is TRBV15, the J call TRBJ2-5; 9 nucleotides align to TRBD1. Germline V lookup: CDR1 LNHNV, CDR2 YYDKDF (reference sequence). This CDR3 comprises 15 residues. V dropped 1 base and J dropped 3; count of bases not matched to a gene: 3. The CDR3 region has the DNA TGTGCCACCAGCAGAGTACAGGGGGCTGAAGAGACCCAGTACTTC. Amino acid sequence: CATSRVQGAEETQYF.

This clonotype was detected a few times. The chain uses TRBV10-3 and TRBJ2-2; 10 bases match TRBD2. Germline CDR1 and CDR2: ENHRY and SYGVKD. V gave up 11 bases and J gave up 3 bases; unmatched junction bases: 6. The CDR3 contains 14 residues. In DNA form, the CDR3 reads TGTGCCGTTCTAGCGGGAGTGGACACCGGGGAGCTGTTTTTT. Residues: CAVLAGVDTGELFF.

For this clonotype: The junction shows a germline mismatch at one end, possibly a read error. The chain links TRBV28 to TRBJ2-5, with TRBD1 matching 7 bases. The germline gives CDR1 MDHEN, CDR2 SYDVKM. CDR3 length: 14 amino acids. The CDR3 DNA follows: TGTGCCAGCAGACAGGGGTTGGGACAAGAGGCCCAGTACTTC. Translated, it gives CASRQGLGQEAQYF.

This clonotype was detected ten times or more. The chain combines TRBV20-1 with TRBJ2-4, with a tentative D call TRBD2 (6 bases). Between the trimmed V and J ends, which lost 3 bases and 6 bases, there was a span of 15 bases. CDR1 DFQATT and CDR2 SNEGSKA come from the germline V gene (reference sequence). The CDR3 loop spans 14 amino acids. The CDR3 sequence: CSASHSGRVNIQYF. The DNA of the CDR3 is TGCAGTGCTAGTCACAGCGGGCGAGTAAACATTCAGTACTTC.

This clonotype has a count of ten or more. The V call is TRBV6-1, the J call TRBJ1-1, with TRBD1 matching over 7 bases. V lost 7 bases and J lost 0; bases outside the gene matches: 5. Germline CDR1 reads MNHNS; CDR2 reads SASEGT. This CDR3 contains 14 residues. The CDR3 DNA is TGTGCCAGCACCCCGGACAGGCTGAACACTGAAGCTTTCTTT. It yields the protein CASTPDRLNTEAFF.

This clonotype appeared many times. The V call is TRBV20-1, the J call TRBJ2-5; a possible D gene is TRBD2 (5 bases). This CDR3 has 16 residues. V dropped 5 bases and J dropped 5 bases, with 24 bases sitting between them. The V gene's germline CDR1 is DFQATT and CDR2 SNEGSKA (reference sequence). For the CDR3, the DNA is TGCAGTGCTCCCGGGCCTCGTGGACGCCGGGGTGAGACCCAGTACTTC. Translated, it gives CSAPGPRGRRGETQYF.

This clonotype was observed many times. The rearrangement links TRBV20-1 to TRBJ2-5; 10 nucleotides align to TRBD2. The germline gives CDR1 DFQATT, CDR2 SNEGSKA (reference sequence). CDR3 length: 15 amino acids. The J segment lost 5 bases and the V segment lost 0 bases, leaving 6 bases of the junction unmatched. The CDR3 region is CSARDLGTSVETQYF. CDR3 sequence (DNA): TGCAGTGCTAGAGATCTTGGGACTAGCGTGGAGACCCAGTACTTC.

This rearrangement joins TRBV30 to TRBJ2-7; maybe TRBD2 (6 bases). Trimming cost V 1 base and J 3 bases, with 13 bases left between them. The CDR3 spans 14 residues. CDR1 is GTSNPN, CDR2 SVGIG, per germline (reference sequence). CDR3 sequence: CAWSGEARVYEQYF. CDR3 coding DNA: TGTGCCTGGAGTGGGGAGGCCAGAGTCTACGAGCAGTACTTC.

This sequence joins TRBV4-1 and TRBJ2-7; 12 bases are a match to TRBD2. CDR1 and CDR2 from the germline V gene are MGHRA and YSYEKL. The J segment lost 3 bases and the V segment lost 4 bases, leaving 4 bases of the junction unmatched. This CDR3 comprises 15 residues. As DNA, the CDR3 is TGCGCCAGCAGCCCGACTAGCGGGAGCGTCTACGAGCAGTACTTC. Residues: CASSPTSGSVYEQYF.

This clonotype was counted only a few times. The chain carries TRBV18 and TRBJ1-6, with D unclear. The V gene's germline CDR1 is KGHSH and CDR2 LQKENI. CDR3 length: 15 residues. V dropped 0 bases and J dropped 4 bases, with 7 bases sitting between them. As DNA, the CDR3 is TGTGCCAGCTCACCACCCAGTCTTTATAATTCACCCCTCCACTTT. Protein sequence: CASSPPSLYNSPLHF.

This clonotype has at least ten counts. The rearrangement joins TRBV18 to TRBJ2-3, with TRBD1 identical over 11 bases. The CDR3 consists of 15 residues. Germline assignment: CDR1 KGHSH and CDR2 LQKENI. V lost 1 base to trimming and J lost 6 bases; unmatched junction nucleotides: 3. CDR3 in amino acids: CASSPRTGGGDTQYF. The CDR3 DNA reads TGTGCCAGCTCACCACGGACAGGGGGCGGGGATACGCAGTATTTT.

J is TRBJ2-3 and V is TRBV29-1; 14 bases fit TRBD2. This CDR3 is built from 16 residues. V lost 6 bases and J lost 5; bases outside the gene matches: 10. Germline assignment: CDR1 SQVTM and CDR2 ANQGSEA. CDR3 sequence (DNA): TGCAGCGTGGTTGGGACTAGCGGGAGAAGGGGAGATACGCAGTATTTT. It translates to CSVVGTSGRRGDTQYF.

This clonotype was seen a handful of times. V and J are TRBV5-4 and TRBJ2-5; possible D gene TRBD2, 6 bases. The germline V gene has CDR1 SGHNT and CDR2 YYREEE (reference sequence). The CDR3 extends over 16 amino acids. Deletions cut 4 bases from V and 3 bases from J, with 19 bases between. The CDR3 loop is CASSQVFGGLEETQYF. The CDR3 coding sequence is TGTGCCAGCAGCCAGGTGTTCGGGGGATTAGAAGAGACCCAGTACTTC.

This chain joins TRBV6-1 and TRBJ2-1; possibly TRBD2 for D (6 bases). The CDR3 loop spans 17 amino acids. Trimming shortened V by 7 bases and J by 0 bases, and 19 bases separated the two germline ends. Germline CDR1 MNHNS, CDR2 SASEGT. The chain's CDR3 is CASTIVGGLLSYNEQFF. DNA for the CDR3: TGTGCCAGCACCATCGTCGGCGGACTACTCTCCTACAATGAGCAGTTCTTC.

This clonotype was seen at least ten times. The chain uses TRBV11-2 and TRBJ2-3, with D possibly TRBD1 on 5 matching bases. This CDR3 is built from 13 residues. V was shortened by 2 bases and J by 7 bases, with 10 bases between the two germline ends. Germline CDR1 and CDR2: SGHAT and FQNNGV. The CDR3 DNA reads TGTGCCAGCAGCTTACTTCAGGGTAATACGCAGTATTTT. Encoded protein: CASSLLQGNTQYF.

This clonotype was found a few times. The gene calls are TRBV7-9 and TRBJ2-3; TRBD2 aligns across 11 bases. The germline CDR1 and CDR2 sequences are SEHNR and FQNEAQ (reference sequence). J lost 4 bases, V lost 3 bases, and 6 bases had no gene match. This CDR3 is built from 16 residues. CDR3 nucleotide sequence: TGTGCCAGCAGCTTGGACGCTAGCGGGAGGTCAGATACGCAGTATTTT. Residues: CASSLDASGRSDTQYF. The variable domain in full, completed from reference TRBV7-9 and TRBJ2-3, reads DTGVSQNPRHKITKRGQNVTFRCDPISEHNRLYWYRQTLGQGPEFLTYFQNEAQLEKSRLLSDRFSAERPKGSFSTLEIQRTEQGDSAMYLCASSLDASGRSDTQYFGPGTRLTVL.

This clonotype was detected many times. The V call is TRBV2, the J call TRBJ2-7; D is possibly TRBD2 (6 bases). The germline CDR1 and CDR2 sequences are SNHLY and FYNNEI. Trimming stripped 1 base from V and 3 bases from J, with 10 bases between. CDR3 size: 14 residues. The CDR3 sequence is CASSEGTGLYEQYF. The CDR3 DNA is TGTGCCAGCAGTGAAGGGACGGGACTCTACGAGCAGTACTTC.

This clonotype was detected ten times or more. CDR3 DNA sequence: TGTGCCTGGAGTTCCGGAAACTCCTACGAGCAGTACTTC. Protein: CAWSSGNSYEQYF. The V call is TRBV30, the J call TRBJ2-7, with D unresolved. This CDR3 comprises 13 residues. Looked up from germline, CDR1 is GTSNPN and CDR2 is SVGIG (reference sequence). V lost 2 bases, J lost 0 bases, and 8 bases lay in between.

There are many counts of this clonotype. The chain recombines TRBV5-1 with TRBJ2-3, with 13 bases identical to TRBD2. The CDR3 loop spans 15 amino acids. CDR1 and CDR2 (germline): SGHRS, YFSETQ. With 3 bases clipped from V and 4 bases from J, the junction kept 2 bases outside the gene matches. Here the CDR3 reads CASSSGLAGADTQYF. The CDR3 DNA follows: TGCGCCAGCAGCTCCGGACTAGCGGGAGCAGATACGCAGTATTTT.